The T cell receptor (beta chain) described here comes from a study of blood T cells in healthy people across ages. A word on this clonotype: Germline and junction disagree at one end, which may indicate a read error.

Healthy Russian Caucasian donors spanned ages about 6 to 100 years. A second roughly 7 to 12 cycle PCR used barcoded and J-beta primers. CDR3-containing paired-end reads numbering at least 2.5 million came from each sample. TCRdb re-analysed the 5' RACE reads in MiXCR, keeping a single row per CDR3 protein. This table has under 2 million distinct CDR3 sequences, roughly 32% appearing once. CDR3 size: 14 residues. Germline values: CDR1 ENHRY, CDR2 SYGVKD. The V gene is TRBV10-3, the J gene TRBJ1-2; D gene unclear. This TCR was sampled from a woman under 40 in good health. Sample: blood. The CDR3 loop reads CAISPRLSNHGYTF. In DNA form, the CDR3 reads TGTGCCATCAGCCCTCGACTCTCTAACCATGGCTACACCTTC.